This TCR beta chain was obtained from a study of memory CD4+ T cells and cytomegalovirus serostatus. Study information: Of the healthy Belgian adults, fewer than 10 were CMV seropositive and 24 seronegative. Study outcomes and limitations: Repertoires predicted CMV serostatus with median bootstrapped AUC of about 0.96.

The sort gate was single viable CD3+CD4+CD8-CD45RO+ cells for memory CD4+ T cells. After thawing, CD4+ T cells were positively selected. Turning to this clone: Its antigen is not identified.

Assay used: immunoSEQ multiplex PCR; TCRdb lists only in-frame clones, some missing. The data contain roughly 48,000 clones, around four fifths of them singletons. With 5 bases removed from V and 3 bases from J, the gap between germline ends came to 16 bases. The germline gives CDR1 SGHTA, CDR2 FQGNSA. This CDR3 contains 15 residues. The sequencing sample was made of memory CD4+ T cells from blood. The chain couples TRBV7-2 to TRBJ1-1, with D unclear. The origin of this receptor is an adult in good health and CMV-seropositive. CDR3 region: CASSPRPNWDTEAFF. CDR3 sequence (DNA): TGTGCCAGCAGCCCAAGGCCTAATTGGGACACTGAAGCTTTCTTT.